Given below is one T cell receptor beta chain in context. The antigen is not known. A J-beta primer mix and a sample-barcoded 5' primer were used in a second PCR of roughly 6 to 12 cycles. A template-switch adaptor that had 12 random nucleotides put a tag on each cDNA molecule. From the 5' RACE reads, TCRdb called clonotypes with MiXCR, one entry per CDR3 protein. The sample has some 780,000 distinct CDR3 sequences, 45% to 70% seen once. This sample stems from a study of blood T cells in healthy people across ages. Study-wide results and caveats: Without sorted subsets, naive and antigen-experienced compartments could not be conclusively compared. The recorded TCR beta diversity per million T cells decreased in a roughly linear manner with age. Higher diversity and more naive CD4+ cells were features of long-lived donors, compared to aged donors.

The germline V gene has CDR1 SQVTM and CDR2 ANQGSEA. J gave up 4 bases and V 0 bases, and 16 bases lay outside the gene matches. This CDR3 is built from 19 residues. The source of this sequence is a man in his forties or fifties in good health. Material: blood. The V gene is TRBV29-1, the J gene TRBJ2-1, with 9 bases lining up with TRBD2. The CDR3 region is CSVEDRSGRRPGGYNEQFF. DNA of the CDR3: TGCAGCGTTGAAGATCGAAGCGGGAGGCGCCCTGGGGGATACAATGAGCAGTTCTTC.